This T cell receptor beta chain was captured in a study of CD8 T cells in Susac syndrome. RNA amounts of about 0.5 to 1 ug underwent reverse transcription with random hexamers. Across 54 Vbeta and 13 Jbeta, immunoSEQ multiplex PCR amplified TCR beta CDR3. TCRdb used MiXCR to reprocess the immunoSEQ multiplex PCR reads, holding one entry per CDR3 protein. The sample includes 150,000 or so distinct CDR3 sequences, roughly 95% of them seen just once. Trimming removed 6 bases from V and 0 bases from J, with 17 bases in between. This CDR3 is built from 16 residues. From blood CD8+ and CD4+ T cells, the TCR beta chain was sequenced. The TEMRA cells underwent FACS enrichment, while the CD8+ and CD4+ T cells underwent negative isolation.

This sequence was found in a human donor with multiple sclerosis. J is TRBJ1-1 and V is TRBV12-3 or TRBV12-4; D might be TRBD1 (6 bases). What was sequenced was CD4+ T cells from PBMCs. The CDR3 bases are TGTGCCAGCAGCCGCAGAACAGGGCCCATGAACACTGAAGCTTTCTTT. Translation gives CASSRRTGPMNTEAFF.